The 21 T cell receptor beta chains below all came from one sample that was sequenced in a study of cytomegalovirus exposure and HLA in healthy donors. The assay was immunoSEQ multiplex PCR, and TCRdb's table has in-frame clones only and misses some. The sample includes 65,000 to 95,000 clones, over 85% of them seen just once. The sample comprised PBMCs. The receptors shown here come from a woman in her 30s in good health and CMV-seronegative.

This clone was seen more than once but under ten times. The gene calls are TRBV6-6 and TRBJ2-7; 12 positions match TRBD2. Per the germline V gene, CDR1 is MNHNY and CDR2 is SVGAGI (reference sequence). This CDR3 region has 16 residues. Trimming cost V 6 bases and J 5 bases; bases outside gene matches: 11. CDR3 sequence: CASSLLSSGGANEQYF. CDR3 DNA sequence: TGTGCCAGCAGCCTTCTCTCTAGCGGGGGGGCCAACGAGCAGTACTTC.

CDR3 in DNA: TGCAGCGTTGAAGGGGAGTGGACAGGGACCTATGGCTACACCTTC. This translates into CSVEGEWTGTYGYTF. This sequence joins TRBV29-1 and TRBJ1-2, with 8 bases matching TRBD1. Germline CDR1 SQVTM, CDR2 ANQGSEA. The V and J ends lost 1 base and 4 bases, in that order; junction bases with no gene match: 8. The CDR3 runs 15 residues.

The chain recombines TRBV18 with TRBJ1-1, with 7 bases fitting TRBD1. The germline V gene encodes CDR1 KGHSH and CDR2 LQKENI. There are 14 residues in the CDR3. Trimming took 5 bases from V and 7 from J; bases not matched to a gene: 10. Here the CDR3 reads CASSEDRVLGEAFF. CDR3 sequence (DNA): TGTGCCAGCTCAGAAGACAGGGTTTTAGGTGAAGCTTTCTTT. The full variable domain, with the rest looked up from reference TRBV18 and TRBJ1-1, is NAGVMQNPRHLVRRRGQEARLRCSPMKGHSHVYWYRQLPEEGLKFMVYLQKENIIDESGMPKERFSAEFPKEGPSILRIQQVVRGDSAAYFCASSEDRVLGEAFFGQGTRLTVV.

The chain employs TRBV9 and TRBJ2-3; the D is unclear. CDR1 and CDR2 (germline): SGDLS, YYNGEE. V lost 0 bases, J lost 1 base, and 6 bases lay in between. The CDR3 contains 14 residues. The CDR3 loop reads CASSVVTCTDTQYF. CDR3 sequence (DNA): TGTGCCAGCAGCGTAGTAACATGCACAGATACGCAGTATTTT.

The sample holds one count of this clone. This chain joins TRBV6-5 and TRBJ2-7; 7 positions agree with TRBD1. The V and J ends lost 2 bases and 7 bases, in that order; junction bases with no gene match: 14. There are 16 residues in the CDR3. Germline V lookup: CDR1 MNHEY, CDR2 SVGAGI. CDR3: CASSYIDRAKPREQYF. Written as DNA, the CDR3 is TGTGCCAGCAGTTACATTGACAGGGCCAAACCACGGGAGCAGTACTTC.

The CDR3 sequence is CASSYGDRGRNTIYF. The CDR3, as DNA: TGTGCCAGCAGTTATGGGGACAGGGGGAGAAACACCATATATTTT. This chain connects TRBV6-6 to TRBJ1-3; 11 bases match TRBD1. This CDR3 is built from 15 residues. Germline CDR1 MNHNY, CDR2 SVGAGI (reference sequence). V shed 3 bases and J 5 bases; nucleotides not matched to a gene: 3.

The chain combines TRBV9 with TRBJ1-1, with a tentative D call TRBD1 (5 bases). Germline V gene sequence: CDR1 SGDLS, CDR2 YYNGEE. The CDR3 has 14 residues. The V gene lost 2 bases and the J gene lost 4 bases, with 12 bases spanning the gap. This CDR3 is CASSVQGLGTEAFF. The CDR3 coding sequence is TGTGCCAGCAGCGTCCAGGGTCTCGGCACTGAAGCTTTCTTT.

The rearrangement uses TRBV15 and TRBJ2-7, with TRBD2 as a possible D gene (6 bases). The CDR3 covers 14 residues. V lost 0 bases, J lost 2 bases, and 8 bases lay in between. CDR1 and CDR2 (germline): LNHNV, YYDKDF (reference sequence). CDR3 region: CATSREGGAYEQYF. The CDR3 DNA is TGTGCCACCAGCAGAGAAGGAGGGGCCTACGAGCAGTACTTC.

The CDR3 DNA reads as TGTGCCAGCAGCCTGGGGGGGGAGTCAGAGCAGTACTTC. Translation gives CASSLGGESEQYF. The V call is TRBV5-4, the J call TRBJ2-7; TRBD2 matches at 7 bases. The J segment lost 7 bases and the V segment lost 4 bases, leaving 8 bases of the junction unmatched. CDR3 length: 13 amino acids. CDR1 SGHNT and CDR2 YYREEE come from the germline V gene (reference sequence).

This sequence joins TRBV7-8 and TRBJ2-3; maybe TRBD2 (6 bases). In germline, CDR1 is SGHVS, CDR2 FQNEAQ. This CDR3 comprises 15 residues. V lost 0 bases and J 2 bases, leaving 9 bases between the germline ends. CDR3 protein: CASSLALAATDTQYF. The DNA for the CDR3 is TGTGCCAGCAGCTTAGCGTTAGCGGCCACAGATACGCAGTATTTT.

The V gene is TRBV14, the J gene TRBJ1-1; D perhaps matches TRBD1 (5 bases). Germline CDR1 reads SGHDN; CDR2 reads FVKESK. The CDR3 is 17 residues long. V lost 2 bases, J lost 3 bases, and 19 bases lay in between. CDR3 coding DNA: TGTGCCAGCAGCCAATACGCAGGGCCACGGGTCGACACTGAAGCTTTCTTT. Translated: CASSQYAGPRVDTEAFF.

V gene TRBV7-2 combines with J gene TRBJ2-3; 7 bases fit TRBD1. CDR3 size: 14 residues. The germline CDR1 and CDR2 sequences are SGHTA and FQGNSA. V lost 5 bases and J lost 6; bases outside the gene matches: 8. CDR3 DNA: TGTGCCAGCAGCCCTCAACAGGGGATGGATACGCAGTATTTT. It is translated as CASSPQQGMDTQYF.

This chain connects TRBV27 to TRBJ2-2, with D possibly TRBD2 on 5 matching bases. This CDR3 has 16 residues. V lost 4 bases and J 8 bases, leaving 20 bases between the germline ends. The germline CDR1 and CDR2 sequences are MNHEY and SMNVEV (reference sequence). The CDR3 DNA follows: TGTGCCAGCAGTTCGGGCGCTAGCATAGGGCCTGGGGAGCTGTTTTTT. It codes for CASSSGASIGPGELFF.

The genes are TRBV7-8 and TRBJ1-1, with 9 bases lining up with TRBD1. The germline gives CDR1 SGHVS, CDR2 FQNEAQ. Trimming took 6 bases from V and 8 from J; bases not matched to a gene: 4. The CDR3 loop spans 12 amino acids. Written as DNA, the CDR3 is TGTGCCAGCAGACCGGGGACAGGGGAAGCTTTCTTT. It yields the protein CASRPGTGEAFF.

The chain has TRBV7-9 and TRBJ2-7; 7 nucleotides match TRBD2. The CDR3 runs to 15 residues. Germline V gives CDR1 SEHNR, CDR2 FQNEAQ (reference sequence). V shed 0 bases and J 5 bases; nucleotides not matched to a gene: 7. CDR3 bases: TGTGCCAGCAGCTTAGCAGGCGGGAGCTTAAACGAGCAGTACTTC. As protein: CASSLAGGSLNEQYF. Based on the CDR3 plus reference TRBV7-9 and TRBJ2-7, the full variable domain is DTGVSQNPRHKITKRGQNVTFRCDPISEHNRLYWYRQTLGQGPEFLTYFQNEAQLEKSRLLSDRFSAERPKGSFSTLEIQRTEQGDSAMYLCASSLAGGSLNEQYFGPGTRLTVT.

The CDR3 sequence: CASSYSGSSYEQYF. The CDR3 DNA reads TGTGCCAGCAGTTATAGCGGGAGCTCCTACGAGCAGTACTTC. J is TRBJ2-7 and V is TRBV5-4; 9 positions agree with TRBD2. Germline CDR1 SGHNT, CDR2 YYREEE (reference sequence). The J segment lost 0 bases and the V segment lost 5 bases, leaving 3 bases of the junction unmatched. The CDR3 has 14 amino acids.

The V call is TRBV2, the J call TRBJ1-2; D might be TRBD1 (5 bases). V lost 4 bases and J lost 4, with 13 bases in between. Germline V gene lookup returns CDR1 SNHLY and CDR2 FYNNEI. The CDR3 sequence is 14 residues long. The CDR3 here is CASSGGGSLYGYTF. The CDR3 DNA is TGTGCCAGCAGTGGGGGGGGTTCCCTCTATGGCTACACCTTC.

The chain combines TRBV7-2 with TRBJ1-1; possibly TRBD1 for D (5 bases). The length of the CDR3 is 13 residues. CDR1 is SGHTA, CDR2 FQGNSA, per germline. V gave up 1 base and J gave up 4 bases, with 7 bases separating them. The CDR3 DNA sequence: TGTGCCAGCAGCTTAGAGGGGCCCACTGAAGCTTTCTTT. This translates into CASSLEGPTEAFF.

This chain links TRBV5-1 with TRBJ2-7; TRBD1 matches at 9 bases. This CDR3 contains 14 residues. CDR1 and CDR2 from the germline V gene are SGHRS and YFSETQ. Losses at the gene ends were 2 bases for V and 7 bases for J; bases not matched to a gene: 7. The CDR3 region is CASSLDRGAGEQYF. In DNA, the CDR3 is TGCGCCAGCAGCTTAGACAGGGGGGCGGGGGAGCAGTACTTC.

The chain links TRBV5-1 to TRBJ2-7; 8 positions agree with TRBD1. The CDR3 contains 15 residues. Germline lookup yields CDR1 SGHRS and CDR2 YFSETQ. The J segment lost 6 bases and the V segment lost 5 bases, leaving 13 bases of the junction unmatched. Here the CDR3 DNA reads TGCGCCAGCAGGGGTTGGGGACAGGAGAGCTCCGAGCAGTACTTC. It translates to CASRGWGQESSEQYF.

The gene calls are TRBV19 and TRBJ1-4, with D perhaps TRBD1 (5 bases). The CDR3 extends over 14 amino acids. The germline gives CDR1 LNHDA, CDR2 SQIVND (reference sequence). V lost 3 bases, J lost 0 bases, and 5 bases lay in between. The CDR3 DNA reads TGTGCCAGTAGTATGACAGCAACTAATGAAAAACTGTTTTTT. Residues: CASSMTATNEKLFF.